A selection of T cell receptor beta chains follows, all from one sample in a study of regulatory T cells in long-lasting Graves disease. One entry per CDR3 protein, called by TCRdb with MiXCR from the multiplex PCR reads. The table lists some 370,000 distinct CDR3 sequences, around 21% of them singletons, with more than 20% in the top ten. This material consisted of peripheral blood mononuclear cells (PBMCs), taken when the disease was refractory, from a patient treated with antithyroid drugs. All receptors come from a female donor with Graves disease. Both conserved end residues are part of each CDR3. D genes are given only for firm matches. Expanded clones are given a class, and other clones once, few, many or no size at all.

J gene: TRBJ2-7
D gene: .
clone size: many
CDR3 length: 14
V gene: TRBV15
CDR3 protein: CATSRDVSYYEQYF
CDR3 DNA: TGTGCCACCAGCAGAGATGTCAGTTACTACGAGCAGTACTTC

J gene: TRBJ2-1
D gene: .
clone size: .
CDR3 length: 12
V gene: TRBV19
CDR3 protein: CASSISRHEQFF
CDR3 DNA: TGTGCCAGTAGTATCTCCAGACATGAGCAGTTCTTC

J gene: TRBJ1-1
D gene: .
clone size: .
CDR3 length: 13
V gene: TRBV25-1
CDR3 protein: CASSEYTSYPAFF
CDR3 DNA: TGTGCCAGCAGTGAATATACATCCTATCCAGCTTTCTTT

J gene: TRBJ1-4
D gene: .
clone size: .
CDR3 length: 15
V gene: TRBV19
CDR3 protein: CASSNRAGTNEKLFF
CDR3 DNA: TGTGCCAGTAGTAATCGGGCAGGTACTAATGAAAAACTGTTTTTT

J gene: TRBJ1-5
D gene: .
clone size: .
CDR3 length: 10
V gene: TRBV28
CDR3 protein: CASGGQPQHF
CDR3 DNA: TGTGCCAGCGGGGGTCAGCCCCAGCATTTT

J gene: TRBJ2-7
D gene: .
clone size: many
CDR3 length: 16
V gene: TRBV5-1
CDR3 protein: CASSLSTGTNSYEQYF
CDR3 DNA: TGCGCCAGCAGCCTCTCAACCGGGACAAATTCCTACGAGCAGTACTTC

J gene: TRBJ1-1
D gene: .
clone size: many
CDR3 length: 11
V gene: TRBV29-1
CDR3 protein: CSVEVNTEAFF
CDR3 DNA: TGCAGCGTTGAAGTGAACACTGAAGCTTTCTTT

J gene: TRBJ2-3
D gene: TRBD2
clone size: .
CDR3 length: 14
V gene: TRBV3-1
CDR3 protein: CASSLIAGADTQYF
CDR3 DNA: TGTGCCAGCAGCCTAATAGCGGGAGCAGATACGCAGTATTTT

J gene: TRBJ2-7
D gene: .
clone size: .
CDR3 length: 15
V gene: TRBV9
CDR3 protein: CASSPDPMKSYEQYF
CDR3 DNA: TGTGCCAGCAGCCCAGACCCGATGAAATCCTACGAGCAGTACTTC

J gene: TRBJ1-1
D gene: .
clone size: many
CDR3 length: 16
V gene: TRBV12-3/TRBV12-4
CDR3 protein: CASSFQLSGENTEAFF
CDR3 DNA: TGTGCCAGCAGTTTTCAACTAAGCGGAGAGAACACTGAAGCTTTCTTT

J gene: TRBJ2-2
D gene: .
clone size: .
CDR3 length: 15
V gene: TRBV7-9
CDR3 protein: CASSHPGGNTGELFF
CDR3 DNA: TGTGCCAGCAGCCACCCTGGTGGCAACACCGGGGAGCTGTTTTTT

J gene: TRBJ2-5
D gene: .
clone size: few
CDR3 length: 15
V gene: TRBV20-1
CDR3 protein: CSARDGNIPEETQYF
CDR3 DNA: TGCAGTGCTAGAGATGGGAACATCCCCGAAGAGACCCAGTACTTC

J gene: TRBJ2-4
D gene: TRBD2
clone size: many
CDR3 length: 15
V gene: TRBV28
CDR3 protein: CASQTSGRAKNIQYF
CDR3 DNA: TGTGCCAGCCAGACTAGCGGGAGGGCCAAAAACATTCAGTACTTC

J gene: TRBJ1-2
D gene: .
clone size: few
CDR3 length: 12
V gene: TRBV5-1
CDR3 protein: CASSLGGVGYTF
CDR3 DNA: TGCGCCAGCAGCTTGGGAGGGGTTGGCTACACCTTC

J gene: TRBJ1-1
D gene: .
clone size: .
CDR3 length: 13
V gene: TRBV27
CDR3 protein: CASTGPGNTEAFF
CDR3 DNA: TGTGCCAGCACAGGACCGGGTAATACTGAAGCTTTCTTT

J gene: TRBJ2-7
D gene: TRBD2
clone size: many
CDR3 length: 14
V gene: TRBV27
CDR3 protein: CASSLWGGSYEQYF
CDR3 DNA: TGTGCCAGCAGTTTATGGGGGGGGAGCTACGAGCAGTACTTC

J gene: TRBJ1-4
D gene: TRBD1
clone size: many
CDR3 length: 11
V gene: TRBV28
CDR3 protein: CASSVQGIWFF
CDR3 DNA: TGTGCCAGCAGTGTACAGGGGATTTGGTTTTTT

J gene: TRBJ2-5
D gene: TRBD1
clone size: many
CDR3 length: 16
V gene: TRBV6-5
CDR3 protein: CASSYMAGGFQETQYF
CDR3 DNA: TGTGCCAGCAGTTATATGGCAGGGGGCTTCCAAGAGACCCAGTACTTC

J gene: TRBJ2-5
D gene: TRBD2
clone size: .
CDR3 length: 18
V gene: TRBV15
CDR3 protein: CATSREQRGLFNRETQYF
CDR3 DNA: TGTGCCACCAGCAGAGAACAGCGGGGCCTTTTTAATAGGGAGACCCAGTACTTC

J gene: TRBJ1-1
D gene: .
clone size: .
CDR3 length: 13
V gene: TRBV5-1
CDR3 protein: CASSSGENTEAFF
CDR3 DNA: TGCGCCAGCAGCTCGGGGGAGAACACTGAAGCTTTCTTT

J gene: TRBJ2-3
D gene: .
clone size: .
CDR3 length: 16
V gene: TRBV5-1
CDR3 protein: CASSLGTGDGADTQYF
CDR3 DNA: TGCGCCAGCAGCTTGGGAACGGGAGATGGTGCAGATACGCAGTATTTT

J gene: TRBJ2-2
D gene: .
clone size: many
CDR3 length: 12
V gene: TRBV3-1
CDR3 protein: CASSHYLGELFF
CDR3 DNA: TGTGCCAGCAGCCACTATCTTGGGGAGCTGTTTTTT

J gene: TRBJ2-5
D gene: .
clone size: many
CDR3 length: 10
V gene: TRBV11-2
CDR3 protein: CAGPRETQYF
CDR3 DNA: TGTGCCGGCCCCCGTGAGACCCAGTACTTC

J gene: TRBJ1-5
D gene: .
clone size: many
CDR3 length: 14
V gene: TRBV28
CDR3 protein: CASSTQAGGQPQHF
CDR3 DNA: TGTGCCAGCAGTACACAAGCCGGGGGGCAGCCCCAGCATTTT

J gene: TRBJ2-1
D gene: .
clone size: .
CDR3 length: 13
V gene: TRBV28
CDR3 protein: CATDPGHKNEQFF
CDR3 DNA: TGTGCCACCGATCCGGGACACAAGAATGAGCAGTTCTTC

J gene: TRBJ2-1
D gene: TRBD2
clone size: many
CDR3 length: 13
V gene: TRBV2
CDR3 protein: CASTEGGSDEQFF
CDR3 DNA: TGTGCCAGCACCGAGGGAGGGAGTGATGAGCAGTTCTTC

J gene: TRBJ2-7
D gene: .
clone size: .
CDR3 length: 14
V gene: TRBV25-1
CDR3 protein: CASSEPFPASEQYF
CDR3 DNA: TGTGCCAGCAGTGAACCATTCCCCGCAAGCGAGCAGTACTTC

J gene: TRBJ2-6
D gene: TRBD1
clone size: many
CDR3 length: 17
V gene: TRBV27
CDR3 protein: CASRQLRTGSGANVLTF
CDR3 DNA: TGTGCCAGCAGACAGTTAAGGACAGGGTCCGGGGCCAACGTCCTGACTTTC

J gene: TRBJ1-2
D gene: .
clone size: .
CDR3 length: 12
V gene: TRBV6-1
CDR3 protein: CASTEDGYGYTF
CDR3 DNA: TGTGCCAGCACCGAGGACGGTTATGGCTACACCTTC

J gene: TRBJ1-1
D gene: TRBD1
clone size: .
CDR3 length: 20
V gene: TRBV28
CDR3 protein: CASSLGFLFDRGDYNTEAFF
CDR3 DNA: TGTGCCAGCAGTTTAGGCTTTTTATTTGACAGGGGGGATTATAACACTGAAGCTTTCTTT

J gene: TRBJ2-5
D gene: .
clone size: many
CDR3 length: 14
V gene: TRBV2
CDR3 protein: CASSLTIRARTQYF
CDR3 DNA: TGTGCCAGCAGTTTAACGATCAGGGCGAGGACCCAGTACTTC

J gene: TRBJ1-1
D gene: .
clone size: .
CDR3 length: 13
V gene: TRBV3-1
CDR3 protein: CASSQVRNTEAFF
CDR3 DNA: TGTGCCAGCAGCCAAGTTAGGAACACTGAAGCTTTCTTT

J gene: TRBJ1-1
D gene: .
clone size: few
CDR3 length: 18
V gene: TRBV6-1
CDR3 protein: CASSEGGYRGPMNTEAFF
CDR3 DNA: TGTGCCAGCAGTGAAGGGGGGTATCGGGGGCCAATGAACACTGAAGCTTTCTTT

J gene: TRBJ2-7
D gene: TRBD2
clone size: many
CDR3 length: 14
V gene: TRBV11-2
CDR3 protein: CASTPGGGPYEQYF
CDR3 DNA: TGTGCCAGCACCCCCGGGGGAGGGCCCTACGAGCAGTACTTC

J gene: TRBJ2-2
D gene: .
clone size: .
CDR3 length: 15
V gene: TRBV10-3
CDR3 protein: CAISRLTRGTGELFF
CDR3 DNA: TGTGCCATCAGTCGACTAACAAGGGGCACCGGGGAGCTGTTTTTT

J gene: TRBJ1-4
D gene: .
clone size: many
CDR3 length: 16
V gene: TRBV12-3/TRBV12-4
CDR3 protein: CASSLDRQRFNEKLFF
CDR3 DNA: TGTGCCAGCAGTTTAGACCGACAGCGGTTTAATGAAAAACTGTTTTTT

J gene: TRBJ2-2
D gene: TRBD2
clone size: .
CDR3 length: 15
V gene: TRBV6-2/TRBV6-3
CDR3 protein: CASSIAGASTGELFF
CDR3 DNA: TGTGCCAGCAGCATAGCGGGAGCTAGCACCGGGGAGCTGTTTTTT

J gene: TRBJ2-7
D gene: TRBD1
clone size: .
CDR3 length: 15
V gene: TRBV6-5
CDR3 protein: CASSYPGTGDYEQYF
CDR3 DNA: TGTGCCAGCAGTTACCCAGGGACAGGAGACTACGAGCAGTACTTC

J gene: TRBJ2-5
D gene: .
clone size: many
CDR3 length: 12
V gene: TRBV13
CDR3 protein: CASRAGQETQYF
CDR3 DNA: TGTGCCAGCAGGGCGGGGCAAGAGACCCAGTACTTC

J gene: TRBJ1-2
D gene: .
clone size: many
CDR3 length: 15
V gene: TRBV28
CDR3 protein: CASSLPQGLPWGYTF
CDR3 DNA: TGTGCCAGCAGTTTACCGCAGGGGCTCCCGTGGGGCTACACCTTC

J gene: TRBJ1-4
D gene: TRBD1
clone size: many
CDR3 length: 13
V gene: TRBV3-1
CDR3 protein: CASSPDRNEKLFF
CDR3 DNA: TGTGCCAGCAGCCCGGACAGGAATGAAAAACTGTTTTTT

J gene: TRBJ2-5
D gene: .
clone size: .
CDR3 length: 16
V gene: TRBV20-1
CDR3 protein: CSATSYIPQGRETQYF
CDR3 DNA: TGCAGTGCTACGTCGTATATACCCCAGGGGAGAGAGACCCAGTACTTC

J gene: TRBJ1-1
D gene: .
clone size: .
CDR3 length: 13
V gene: TRBV9
CDR3 protein: CASSLGVGAEAFF
CDR3 DNA: TGTGCCAGCAGCCTCGGGGTCGGGGCTGAAGCTTTCTTT

J gene: TRBJ2-3
D gene: TRBD1
clone size: few
CDR3 length: 14
V gene: TRBV2
CDR3 protein: CASKGQGPTDTQYF
CDR3 DNA: TGTGCCAGCAAGGGACAGGGCCCCACAGATACGCAGTATTTT

J gene: TRBJ2-7
D gene: TRBD2
clone size: .
CDR3 length: 15
V gene: TRBV30
CDR3 protein: CAWSDLGLDPYEQYF
CDR3 DNA: TGTGCCTGGAGTGACCTTGGACTAGACCCGTACGAGCAGTACTTC

J gene: TRBJ2-3
D gene: .
clone size: few
CDR3 length: 13
V gene: TRBV11-2
CDR3 protein: CASSLMTADTQYF
CDR3 DNA: TGTGCCAGCAGCTTAATGACAGCAGATACGCAGTATTTT

J gene: TRBJ2-7
D gene: .
clone size: many
CDR3 length: 17
V gene: TRBV28
CDR3 protein: CASSTPGGAGSSYEQYF
CDR3 DNA: TGTGCCAGCAGTACCCCTGGGGGGGCAGGATCCTCCTACGAGCAGTACTTC

J gene: TRBJ2-7
D gene: .
clone size: few
CDR3 length: 15
V gene: TRBV29-1
CDR3 protein: CSVELKGLPSYEQYF
CDR3 DNA: TGCAGCGTTGAACTCAAGGGACTGCCTTCCTACGAGCAGTACTTC

J gene: TRBJ1-3
D gene: .
clone size: .
CDR3 length: 16
V gene: TRBV9
CDR3 protein: CASSVGTGLSGNTIYF
CDR3 DNA: TGTGCCAGCAGCGTAGGAACAGGGCTCTCTGGAAACACCATATATTTT

J gene: TRBJ2-1
D gene: TRBD2
clone size: .
CDR3 length: 13
V gene: TRBV7-3
CDR3 protein: CASGVSGSNEQFF
CDR3 DNA: TGTGCCAGCGGCGTTAGCGGGAGCAATGAGCAGTTCTTC

J gene: TRBJ2-1
D gene: TRBD2
clone size: .
CDR3 length: 14
V gene: TRBV28
CDR3 protein: CASKISGSHNEQFF
CDR3 DNA: TGTGCCAGCAAAATTAGCGGGAGCCACAATGAGCAGTTCTTC

J gene: TRBJ2-3
D gene: .
clone size: .
CDR3 length: 13
V gene: TRBV24-1
CDR3 protein: CATSDSYVDTQYF
CDR3 DNA: TGTGCCACCAGTGATTCTTATGTAGATACGCAGTATTTT

J gene: TRBJ2-7
D gene: TRBD2
clone size: many
CDR3 length: 14
V gene: TRBV28
CDR3 protein: CASALLAPIYEQYF
CDR3 DNA: TGTGCCAGCGCTTTACTAGCGCCGATCTACGAGCAGTACTTC

J gene: TRBJ2-7
D gene: TRBD2
clone size: few
CDR3 length: 18
V gene: TRBV6-2/TRBV6-3
CDR3 protein: CASSYSIPGLADTYEQYF
CDR3 DNA: TGTGCCAGCAGTTACTCGATTCCGGGACTAGCGGATACCTACGAGCAGTACTTC

J gene: TRBJ2-5
D gene: TRBD2
clone size: many
CDR3 length: 16
V gene: TRBV6-5
CDR3 protein: CASSYGSSGSKETQYF
CDR3 DNA: TGTGCCAGCAGTTACGGCTCTAGCGGGAGTAAGGAGACCCAGTACTTC